This TCR beta chain derives from a study of control samples from healthy donors and cancer patients. The protocol was immunoSEQ multiplex PCR, while the TCRdb copy is restricted to in-frame clones and leaves out a portion. The sample yields roughly 130,000 clones, roughly 88% seen once. J gave up 3 bases and V 0 bases, and 11 bases lay outside the gene matches. This CDR3 has 17 residues. Germline CDR1 is SGHRS and CDR2 is YFSETQ. Specimen: blood. The rearrangement links TRBV5-1 to TRBJ2-7, with 8 bases lining up with TRBD2. The receptor was isolated from a man aged 50 to 60 in good health. Here the CDR3 reads CASSLVPGTRGDYEQYF. CDR3 nucleotide sequence: TGCGCCAGCAGCTTGGTTCCCGGGACTAGAGGGGACTACGAGCAGTACTTC.